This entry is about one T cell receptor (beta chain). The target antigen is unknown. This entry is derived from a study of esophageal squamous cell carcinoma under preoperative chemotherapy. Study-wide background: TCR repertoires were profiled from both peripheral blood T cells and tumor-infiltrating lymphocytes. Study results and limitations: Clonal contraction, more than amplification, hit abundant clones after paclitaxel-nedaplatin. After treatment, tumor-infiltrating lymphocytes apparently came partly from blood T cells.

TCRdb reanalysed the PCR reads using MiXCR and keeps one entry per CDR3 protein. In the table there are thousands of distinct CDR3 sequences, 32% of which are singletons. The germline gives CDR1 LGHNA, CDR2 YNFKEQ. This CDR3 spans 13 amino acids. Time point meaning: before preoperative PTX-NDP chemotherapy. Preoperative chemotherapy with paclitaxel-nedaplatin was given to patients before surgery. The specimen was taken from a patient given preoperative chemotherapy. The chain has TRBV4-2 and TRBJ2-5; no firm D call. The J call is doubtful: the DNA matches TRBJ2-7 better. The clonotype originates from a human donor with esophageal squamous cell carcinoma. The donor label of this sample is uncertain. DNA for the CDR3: TGTGCCAGCAGCCAGCGGCCCGCCTACGAGCAGTACTTC. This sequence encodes CASSQRPAYEQYF.